Following are 23 T cell receptor beta chains from one sample sequenced in a study of blood T cells in healthy people across ages. The authors ran a second PCR of about 7 to 12 cycles using a sample-barcoded 5' primer and a J-beta primer mix. TCRdb used MiXCR to reprocess the 5' RACE reads, holding one entry per CDR3 protein. This sample yields around 1,700,000 distinct CDR3 sequences, of which over 25% are seen a single time; about 7.7% belongs to the top ten. Material for sequencing was blood. These receptors all stem from a woman in her twenties or thirties in good health.

The CDR3 sequence: CASSPPGGGRGYTF. The CDR3 nucleotides are TGTGCCAGCAGTCCCCCGGGAGGAGGAAGGGGCTACACCTTC. This sequence joins TRBV7-9 and TRBJ1-2, with D unresolved. The CDR3 sequence is 14 residues long. V lost 6 bases to trimming and J lost 8 bases, with 19 bases between them. The germline gives CDR1 SEHNR, CDR2 FQNEAQ (reference sequence).

As for this clonotype: The junction departs from germline at one end; a sequencing error may be responsible. The chain employs TRBV7-9 and TRBJ2-2, with a possible D match to TRBD1 (5 bases). The germline V gene encodes CDR1 SEHNR and CDR2 FQNEAQ (reference sequence). This CDR3 contains 14 residues. Written as DNA, the CDR3 is TGTACCAGCAGCTTATTGGGGCTAACCGGGGAGCTGTTTTTT. It specifies CTSSLLGLTGELFF.

The chain employs TRBV7-9 and TRBJ1-5; tentative D call: TRBD1 (6 bases). V shed 5 bases and J shed 8 bases, with 16 bases lying between them. CDR1 SEHNR and CDR2 FQNEAQ come from the germline V gene (reference sequence). The CDR3 runs 14 residues. Here the CDR3 reads CASSRGGEVEPQHF. The CDR3 region has the DNA TGTGCCAGCAGCCGAGGGGGAGAGGTTGAGCCCCAGCATTTT.

This sequence joins TRBV18 and TRBJ2-7; D is possibly TRBD1 (5 bases). There are 16 residues in the CDR3. V was cut by 0 bases and J by 3 bases, with 15 bases left in between. Looked up from germline, CDR1 is KGHSH and CDR2 is LQKENI. The CDR3 sequence: CASSPPVQGRRYEQYF. The CDR3 nucleotides are TGTGCCAGCTCACCACCGGTGCAGGGAAGACGCTACGAGCAGTACTTC.

The sample holds a few counts of this clonotype. V is TRBV12-3 or TRBV12-4 and J is TRBJ1-2, with D hard to call. The CDR3 consists of 13 residues. The V gene lost 5 bases and the J gene lost 8 bases, with 15 bases spanning the gap. Written as DNA, the CDR3 is TGTGCCAGCAGTCCCGCGGAGGTCGCAGGCTACACCTTC. Its protein is CASSPAEVAGYTF.

About this clonotype itself: The junction departs from the called germline gene at one end, perhaps through a read error. The rearrangement links TRBV28 to TRBJ2-7, with D possibly being TRBD2 (5 bases). CDR3 length: 12 residues. The germline gives CDR1 MDHEN, CDR2 SYDVKM. The CDR3 reads CASSSDSYELYF. CDR3 sequence (DNA): TGTGCCAGCAGTTCGGACTCCTACGAGCTGTACTTC.

This clonotype turned up a few times. The rearrangement joins TRBV9 to TRBJ2-1; either TRBD1 or TRBD2 may supply D (8 bases each). The V gene lost 2 bases and the J gene lost 6 bases, with 24 bases spanning the gap. This CDR3 is 18 amino acids long. Germline V CDR1 and CDR2: SGDLS, YYNGEE. CDR3 loop: CASSVGQGYGRAVNEQFF. In nucleotides, the CDR3 is TGTGCCAGCAGCGTCGGACAGGGCTACGGGAGGGCCGTCAATGAGCAGTTCTTC. Looking up the rest from reference TRBV9 and TRBJ2-1 gives the full variable domain: DSGVTQTPKHLITATGQRVTLRCSPRSGDLSVYWYQQSLDQGLQFLIQYYNGEERAKGNILERFSAQQFPDLHSELNLSSLELGDSALYFCASSVGQGYGRAVNEQFFGPGTRLTVL.

Points on this clonotype: The junction departs from the called germline gene at one end, perhaps through a read error. The chain couples TRBV7-9 to TRBJ2-1; D unclear. Germline CDR1 and CDR2: SEHNR and FQNEAQ (reference sequence). The CDR3 has 14 amino acids. CDR3 protein: CASSLRDLINKQFF. DNA for the CDR3: TGTGCCAGCAGCTTAAGGGATTTAATCAATAAGCAGTTCTTC.

This clonotype was seen repeatedly, ten times or more. V is TRBV6-2 or TRBV6-3 and J is TRBJ2-1; the match to TRBD2 covers 7 bases. The CDR3 has 16 amino acids. Losses at the gene ends were 2 bases for V and 5 bases for J; bases not matched to a gene: 9. Germline V lookup: CDR1 MNHEY, CDR2 SVGEGT. Here the CDR3 reads CASSYAGLPDNNEQFF. The DNA for the CDR3 is TGTGCCAGCAGTTACGCGGGACTACCGGACAACAATGAGCAGTTCTTC.

This clonotype occurred a few times. This sequence joins TRBV7-2 and TRBJ2-4, with D maybe TRBD2 (6 bases). The CDR3 runs to 16 residues. Germline CDR1 is SGHTA and CDR2 is FQGNSA. V lost 4 bases and J 0 bases, leaving 13 bases between the germline ends. DNA of the CDR3: TGTGCCAGCAGCTCCGTAGCGGAACTAGCCAAAAACATTCAGTACTTC. Its protein product is CASSSVAELAKNIQYF.

This sequence joins TRBV12-3 or TRBV12-4 and TRBJ1-1; possible D gene TRBD1, 6 bases. This CDR3 region has 15 residues. Trimming left V 5 bases short and J 1 base short, with 14 bases between. This CDR3 is CASSPRGGGNTEAFF. For the CDR3, the DNA is TGTGCCAGCAGTCCCCGCGGAGGGGGGAACACTGAAGCTTTCTTT.

This clonotype is a singleton in its sample. V usage is TRBV6-1 and J usage is TRBJ2-1; no reliable D call. Germline CDR1 reads MNHNS; CDR2 reads SASEGT. This CDR3 contains 14 residues. V was shortened by 0 bases and J by 9 bases, with 12 bases between the two germline ends. The CDR3 protein is CASSEAGSYGEQFF. The CDR3 DNA reads as TGTGCCAGCAGTGAAGCAGGTAGTTACGGTGAGCAGTTCTTC.

Concerning this clonotype: Possible read error: a much larger clone is one base away. J is TRBJ2-1 and V is TRBV14; D is unresolved. The germline V gene has CDR1 SGHDN and CDR2 FVKESK. V lost 4 bases and J 8 bases, leaving 9 bases between the germline ends. The CDR3 totals 12 residues. The chain's CDR3 is CASSLQWDEQFF. CDR3 in DNA: TGTGCCAGCAGCCTCCAGTGGGATGAGCAGTTCTTC.

This clonotype was observed a few times. The gene calls are TRBV7-2 and TRBJ2-3; D is possibly TRBD1 (5 bases). The V end lost 6 bases, the J end lost 0 bases, and 10 bases lay between the germline ends. The CDR3 is 14 amino acids. CDR1 is SGHTA and CDR2 is FQGNSA in the germline V gene. As DNA, the CDR3 is TGTGCCAGCAGTTGGGGCGTCAGCACAGATACGCAGTATTTT. This encodes CASSWGVSTDTQYF.

The table lists this clonotype with a few counts. CDR3 bases: TGTGCCAGCAGCGGGGAGGGACAGGGTTACAATGAGCAGTACTTC. This sequence encodes CASSGEGQGYNEQYF. The gene calls are TRBV9 and TRBJ2-1; the match to TRBD1 covers 9 bases. The J call is uncertain, as TRBJ2-7 better fits the DNA end. Germline CDR1 is SGDLS and CDR2 is YYNGEE. The CDR3 consists of 15 residues.

This clonotype was counted only a few times. The rearrangement links TRBV6-2 or TRBV6-3 to TRBJ2-3; D may correspond to TRBD1 or TRBD2 (6 bases each). Between the trimmed V and J ends, which lost 6 bases and 5 bases, there was a span of 15 bases. The CDR3 has 14 residues. CDR1 MNHEY and CDR2 SVGEGT come from the germline V gene. The CDR3 region is CASRRTGAGDTQYF. The CDR3 nucleotides read TGTGCCAGCAGGCGGACGGGGGCAGGAGATACGCAGTATTTT.

This clonotype appeared many times. The rearrangement links TRBV20-1 to TRBJ2-4; possible D gene TRBD2, 7 bases. The length of the CDR3 is 15 residues. Germline CDR1 reads DFQATT; CDR2 reads SNEGSKA (reference sequence). Trimming took 5 bases from V and 8 from J, leaving 22 bases between them. The CDR3 region is CSAGAGGGAMDIQYF. In DNA form, the CDR3 reads TGCAGTGCTGGAGCCGGCGGGGGCGCGATGGACATTCAGTACTTC.

This clonotype was found many times. The chain has TRBV15 and TRBJ2-7; the D gene could be TRBD1 or TRBD2 (5 bases each). Germline V gene data show CDR1 as LNHNV and CDR2 as YYDKDF (reference sequence). Deletions cut 1 base from V and 1 base from J, with 17 bases between. The CDR3 sequence is 17 residues long. CDR3 sequence: CATSRAVRGAKSYEQYF. For the CDR3, the DNA is TGTGCCACCAGCAGAGCAGTACGAGGGGCTAAGTCCTACGAGCAGTACTTC.

The rearrangement uses TRBV7-2 and TRBJ2-1; TRBD1 is a possible D gene (6 bases). Germline-derived CDR1 and CDR2 are SGHTA and FQGNSA. The CDR3 extends over 14 amino acids. V lost 5 bases and J 13 bases, leaving 21 bases between the germline ends. CDR3 DNA: TGTGCCAGCAGCCCTACAGGGACCCTGGAGACCCAGTTCTTC. It yields the protein CASSPTGTLETQFF.

The DNA of the CDR3 is TGCGCCAGCAGCGGATCACTGGGCCCCCGCGAGCAGTACTTC. It codes for CASSGSLGPREQYF. The chain is built from TRBV5-1 and TRBJ2-7, with D unclear. Germline V gives CDR1 SGHRS, CDR2 YFSETQ. This CDR3 contains 14 residues. Trimming stripped 4 bases from V and 6 bases from J, with 17 bases between.

Comments on this clonotype: At one of its ends the junction is not consistent with the germline gene, which may arise from a read error. The rearrangement uses TRBV5-1 and TRBJ2-3; 11 bases fit TRBD2. This CDR3 has 16 residues. The germline CDR1 and CDR2 sequences are SGHRS and YFSETQ. CDR3 protein: CANSLSGTSGTDTQYF. The DNA of the CDR3 is TGCGCCAACAGCTTATCCGGGACTAGCGGTACTGATACGCAGTATTTT.

There are a few counts of this clonotype. The chain carries TRBV5-1 and TRBJ1-1; D unclear. With 2 bases removed from V and 10 bases from J, the gap between germline ends came to 9 bases. Germline V gene sequence: CDR1 SGHRS, CDR2 YFSETQ. The CDR3 contains 11 residues. The CDR3 nucleotides are TGCGCCAGCAGCTTTGGGGTTGGAGCTTTCTTT. It encodes CASSFGVGAFF.

This clonotype was counted between two and nine times. V usage is TRBV7-3 and J usage is TRBJ2-3; 12 bases match TRBD2. The CDR3 is 16 residues long. V shed 6 bases, J shed 7 bases, and the junction held 11 bases outside the gene matches. Germline CDR1 is SGHTA and CDR2 is FQGTGA. CDR3 DNA sequence: TGTGCCAGCAGTACCGGACTAGCGGGGCTCTCTAATACGCAGTATTTT. Translated, it gives CASSTGLAGLSNTQYF.